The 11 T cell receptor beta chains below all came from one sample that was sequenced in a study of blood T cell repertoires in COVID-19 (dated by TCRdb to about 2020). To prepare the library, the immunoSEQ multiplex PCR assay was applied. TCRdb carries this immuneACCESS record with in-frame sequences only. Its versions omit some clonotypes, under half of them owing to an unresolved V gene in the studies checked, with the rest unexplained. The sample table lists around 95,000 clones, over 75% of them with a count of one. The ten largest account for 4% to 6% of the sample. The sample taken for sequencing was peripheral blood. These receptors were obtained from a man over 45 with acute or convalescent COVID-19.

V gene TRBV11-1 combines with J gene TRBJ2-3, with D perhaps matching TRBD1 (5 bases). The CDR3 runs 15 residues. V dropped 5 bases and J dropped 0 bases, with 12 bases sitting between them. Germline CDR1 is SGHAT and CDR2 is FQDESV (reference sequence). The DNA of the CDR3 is TGTGCCAGCAGCCCAGGGTTAGGAAGCACAGATACGCAGTATTTT. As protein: CASSPGLGSTDTQYF. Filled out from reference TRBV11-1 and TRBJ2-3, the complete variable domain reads EAEVAQSPRYKITEKSQAVAFWCDPISGHATLYWYRQILGQGPELLVQFQDESVVDDSQLPKDRFSAERLKGVDSTLKIQPAELGDSAMYLCASSPGLGSTDTQYFGPGTRLTVL.

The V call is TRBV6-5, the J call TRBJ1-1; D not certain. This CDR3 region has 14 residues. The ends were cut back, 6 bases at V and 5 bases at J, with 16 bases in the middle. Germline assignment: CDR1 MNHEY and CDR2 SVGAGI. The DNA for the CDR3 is TGTGCCAGCAGCCCCCAGCGGGGTGGGACTGAAGCTTTCTTT. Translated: CASSPQRGGTEAFF.

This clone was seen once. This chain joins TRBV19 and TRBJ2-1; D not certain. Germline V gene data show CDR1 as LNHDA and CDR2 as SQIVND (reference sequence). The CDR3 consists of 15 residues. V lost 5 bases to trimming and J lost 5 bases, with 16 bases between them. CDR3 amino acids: CASSATQDGHNEQFF. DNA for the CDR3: TGTGCCAGTAGTGCCACCCAGGATGGTCACAATGAGCAGTTCTTC.

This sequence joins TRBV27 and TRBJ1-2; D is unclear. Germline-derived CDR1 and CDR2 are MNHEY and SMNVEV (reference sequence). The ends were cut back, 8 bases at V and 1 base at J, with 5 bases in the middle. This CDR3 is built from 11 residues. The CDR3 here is CASGDNYGYTF. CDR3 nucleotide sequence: TGTGCCAGCGGAGATAACTATGGCTACACCTTC.

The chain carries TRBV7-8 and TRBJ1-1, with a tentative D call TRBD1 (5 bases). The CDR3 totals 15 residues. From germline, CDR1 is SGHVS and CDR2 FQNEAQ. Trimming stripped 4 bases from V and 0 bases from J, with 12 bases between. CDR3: CASSSDSQMNTEAFF. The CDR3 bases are TGTGCCAGCAGCTCAGACAGTCAGATGAACACTGAAGCTTTCTTT.

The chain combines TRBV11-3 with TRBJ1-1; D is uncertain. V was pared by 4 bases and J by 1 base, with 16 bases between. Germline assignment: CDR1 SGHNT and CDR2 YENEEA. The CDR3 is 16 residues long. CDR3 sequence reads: CASSYGVVNWNTEAFF. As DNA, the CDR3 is TGTGCCAGCAGCTACGGGGTGGTCAACTGGAACACTGAAGCTTTCTTT.

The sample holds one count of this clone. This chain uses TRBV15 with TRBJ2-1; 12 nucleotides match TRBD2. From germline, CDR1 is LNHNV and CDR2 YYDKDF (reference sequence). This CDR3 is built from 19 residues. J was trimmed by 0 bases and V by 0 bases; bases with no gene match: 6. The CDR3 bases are TGTGCCACCAGCAGAGATCTACTAGCGGGAGGTGGCTCCTACAATGAGCAGTTCTTC. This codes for CATSRDLLAGGGSYNEQFF.

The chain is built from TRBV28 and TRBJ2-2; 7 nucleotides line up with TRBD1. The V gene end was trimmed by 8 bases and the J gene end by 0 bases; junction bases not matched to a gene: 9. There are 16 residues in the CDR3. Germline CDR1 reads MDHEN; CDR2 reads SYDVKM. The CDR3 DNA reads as TGTGCCAGCCGCCGATTACAGGGGTCGAACACCGGGGAGCTGTTTTTT. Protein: CASRRLQGSNTGELFF.

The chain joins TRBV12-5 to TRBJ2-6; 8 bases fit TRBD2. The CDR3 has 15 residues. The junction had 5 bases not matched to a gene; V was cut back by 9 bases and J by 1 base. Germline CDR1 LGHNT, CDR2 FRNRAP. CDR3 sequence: CASRGGDSGANVLTF. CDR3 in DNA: TGTGCTAGCCGGGGGGGAGATTCTGGGGCCAACGTCCTGACTTTC.

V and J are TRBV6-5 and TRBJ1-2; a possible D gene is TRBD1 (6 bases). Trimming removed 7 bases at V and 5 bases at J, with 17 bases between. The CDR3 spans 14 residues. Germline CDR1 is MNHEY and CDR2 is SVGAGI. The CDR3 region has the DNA TGTGCCAGCACAGATTACCAGGGGTATTATGGCTACACCTTC. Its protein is CASTDYQGYYGYTF.

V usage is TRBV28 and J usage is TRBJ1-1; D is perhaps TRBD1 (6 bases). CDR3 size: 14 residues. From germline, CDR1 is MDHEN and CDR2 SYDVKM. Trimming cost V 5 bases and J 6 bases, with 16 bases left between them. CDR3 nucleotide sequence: TGTGCCAGCAGTGCCCCCGGGGGGCTCCCTGAAGCTTTCTTT. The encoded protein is CASSAPGGLPEAFF.